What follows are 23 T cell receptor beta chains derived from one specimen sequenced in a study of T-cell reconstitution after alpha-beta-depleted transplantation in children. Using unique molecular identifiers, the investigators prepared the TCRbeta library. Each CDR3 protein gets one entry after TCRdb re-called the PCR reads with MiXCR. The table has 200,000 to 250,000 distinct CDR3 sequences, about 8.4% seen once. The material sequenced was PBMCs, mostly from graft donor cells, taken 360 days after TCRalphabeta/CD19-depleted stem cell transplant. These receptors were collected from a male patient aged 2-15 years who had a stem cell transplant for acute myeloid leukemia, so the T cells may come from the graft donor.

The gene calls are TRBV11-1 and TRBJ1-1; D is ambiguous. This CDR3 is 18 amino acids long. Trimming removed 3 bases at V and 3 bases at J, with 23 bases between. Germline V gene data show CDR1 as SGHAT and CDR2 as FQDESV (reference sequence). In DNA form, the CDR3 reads TGTGCCAGCAGCTTGTACGAATTGGGGAGGATGAGAGACACTGAAGCTTTCTTT. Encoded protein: CASSLYELGRMRDTEAFF. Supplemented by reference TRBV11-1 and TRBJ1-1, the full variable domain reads EAEVAQSPRYKITEKSQAVAFWCDPISGHATLYWYRQILGQGPELLVQFQDESVVDDSQLPKDRFSAERLKGVDSTLKIQPAELGDSAMYLCASSLYELGRMRDTEAFFGQGTRLTVV.

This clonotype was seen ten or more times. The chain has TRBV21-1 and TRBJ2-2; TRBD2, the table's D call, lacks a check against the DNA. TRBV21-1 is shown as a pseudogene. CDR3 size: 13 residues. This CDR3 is CASWETRTGELFF. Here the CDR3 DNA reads TGTGCCAGCTGGGAGACGCGCACCGGGGAGCTGTTTTTT.

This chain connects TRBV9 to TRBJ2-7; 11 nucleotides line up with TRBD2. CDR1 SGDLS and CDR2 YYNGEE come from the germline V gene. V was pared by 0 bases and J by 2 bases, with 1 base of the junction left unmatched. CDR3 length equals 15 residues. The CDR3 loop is CASSVGLAGTYEQYF. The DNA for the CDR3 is TGTGCCAGCAGCGTAGGACTAGCGGGGACCTACGAGCAGTACTTC. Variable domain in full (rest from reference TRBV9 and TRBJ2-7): DSGVTQTPKHLITATGQRVTLRCSPRSGDLSVYWYQQSLDQGLQFLIQYYNGEERAKGNILERFSAQQFPDLHSELNLSSLELGDSALYFCASSVGLAGTYEQYFGPGTRLTVT.

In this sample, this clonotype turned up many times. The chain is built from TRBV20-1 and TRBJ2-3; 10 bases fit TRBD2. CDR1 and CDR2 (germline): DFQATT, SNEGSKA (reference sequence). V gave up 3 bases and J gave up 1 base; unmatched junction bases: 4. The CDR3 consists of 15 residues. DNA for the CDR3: TGCAGTGCTAGTGGTCTAGCGGGAGGCACAGATACGCAGTATTTT. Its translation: CSASGLAGGTDTQYF.

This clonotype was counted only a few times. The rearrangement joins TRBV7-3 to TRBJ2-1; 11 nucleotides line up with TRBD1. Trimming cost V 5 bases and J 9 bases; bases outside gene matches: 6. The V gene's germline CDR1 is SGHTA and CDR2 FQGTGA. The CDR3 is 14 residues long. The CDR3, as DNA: TGTGCCAGCAGCCCGGGACAGGGGGGGGGTGAGCAGTTCTTC. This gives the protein CASSPGQGGGEQFF.

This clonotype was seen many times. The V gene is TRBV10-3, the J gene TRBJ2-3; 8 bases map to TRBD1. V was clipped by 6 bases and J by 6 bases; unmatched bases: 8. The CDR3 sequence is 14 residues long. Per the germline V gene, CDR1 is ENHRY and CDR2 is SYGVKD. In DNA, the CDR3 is TGTGCCATCAGCGAGGACAGGGTTTTGGATACGCAGTATTTT. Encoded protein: CAISEDRVLDTQYF.

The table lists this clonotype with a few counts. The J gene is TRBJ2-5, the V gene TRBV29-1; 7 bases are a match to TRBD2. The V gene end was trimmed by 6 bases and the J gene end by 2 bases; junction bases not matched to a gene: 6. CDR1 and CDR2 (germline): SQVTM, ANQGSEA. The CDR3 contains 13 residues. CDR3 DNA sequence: TGCAGCGTCAGCGGGACCCATCAAGAGACCCAGTACTTC. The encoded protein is CSVSGTHQETQYF.

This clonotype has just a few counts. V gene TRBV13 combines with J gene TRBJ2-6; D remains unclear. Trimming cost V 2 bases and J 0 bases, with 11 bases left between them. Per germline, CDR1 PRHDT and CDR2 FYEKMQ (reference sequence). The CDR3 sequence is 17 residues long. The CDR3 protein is CASSLKVSLSGANVLTF. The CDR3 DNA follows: TGTGCCAGCAGCTTAAAAGTAAGCCTCTCTGGGGCCAACGTCCTGACTTTC.

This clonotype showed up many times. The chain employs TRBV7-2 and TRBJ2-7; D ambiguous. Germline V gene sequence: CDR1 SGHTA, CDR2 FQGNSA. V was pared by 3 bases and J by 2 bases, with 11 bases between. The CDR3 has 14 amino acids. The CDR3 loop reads CASSFRYNTYEQYF. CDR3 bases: TGTGCCAGCAGCTTTAGGTACAACACCTACGAGCAGTACTTC. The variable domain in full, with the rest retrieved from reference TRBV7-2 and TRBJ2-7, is GAGVSQSPSNKVTEKGKDVELRCDPISGHTALYWYRQSLGQGLEFLIYFQGNSAPDKSGLPSDRFSAERTGGSVSTLTIQRTQQEDSAVYLCASSFRYNTYEQYFGPGTRLTVT.

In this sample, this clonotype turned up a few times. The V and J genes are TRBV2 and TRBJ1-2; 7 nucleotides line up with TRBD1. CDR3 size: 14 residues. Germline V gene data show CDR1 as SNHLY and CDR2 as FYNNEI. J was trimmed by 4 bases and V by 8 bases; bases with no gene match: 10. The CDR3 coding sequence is TGTGCCAGCCCGACAGGGCCACCGTTCTATGGCTACACCTTC. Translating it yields CASPTGPPFYGYTF.

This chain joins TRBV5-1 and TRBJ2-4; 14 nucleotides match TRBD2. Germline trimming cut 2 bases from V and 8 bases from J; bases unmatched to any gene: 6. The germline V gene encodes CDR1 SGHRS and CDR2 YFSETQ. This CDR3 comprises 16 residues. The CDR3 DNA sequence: TGCGCCAGCAGCTTCGGGACTAGCGGGGGTGGGGACATTCAGTACTTC. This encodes CASSFGTSGGGDIQYF.

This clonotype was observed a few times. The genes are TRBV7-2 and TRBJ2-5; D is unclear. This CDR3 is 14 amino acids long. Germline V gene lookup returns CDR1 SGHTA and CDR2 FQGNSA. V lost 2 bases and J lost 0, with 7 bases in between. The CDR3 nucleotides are TGTGCCAGCAGCTTAACCCGGAACCAAGAGACCCAGTACTTC. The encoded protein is CASSLTRNQETQYF.

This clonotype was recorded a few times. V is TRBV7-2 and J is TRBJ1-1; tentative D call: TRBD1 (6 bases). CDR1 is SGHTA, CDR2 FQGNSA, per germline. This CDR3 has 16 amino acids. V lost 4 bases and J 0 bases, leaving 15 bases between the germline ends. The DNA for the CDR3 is TGTGCCAGCAGCTACAAGGACAGTCCCATGAACACTGAAGCTTTCTTT. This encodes CASSYKDSPMNTEAFF. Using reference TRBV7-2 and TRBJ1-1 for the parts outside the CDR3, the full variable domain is GAGVSQSPSNKVTEKGKDVELRCDPISGHTALYWYRQSLGQGLEFLIYFQGNSAPDKSGLPSDRFSAERTGGSVSTLTIQRTQQEDSAVYLCASSYKDSPMNTEAFFGQGTRLTVV.

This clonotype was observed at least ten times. For the CDR3, the DNA is TGTGCCAGTAGTTTGACGGGAGATACGCAGTATTTT. It encodes CASSLTGDTQYF. The chain joins TRBV19 to TRBJ2-3; no clear D. Germline CDR1 and CDR2: LNHDA and SQIVND (reference sequence). This CDR3 contains 12 residues. Trimming removed 5 bases from V and 5 bases from J, with 8 bases in between. The variable domain in full, with the rest retrieved from reference TRBV19 and TRBJ2-3, is DGGITQSPKYLFRKEGQNVTLSCEQNLNHDAMYWYRQDPGQGLRLIYYSQIVNDFQKGDIAEGYSVSREKKESFPLTVTSAQKNPTAFYLCASSLTGDTQYFGPGTRLTVL.

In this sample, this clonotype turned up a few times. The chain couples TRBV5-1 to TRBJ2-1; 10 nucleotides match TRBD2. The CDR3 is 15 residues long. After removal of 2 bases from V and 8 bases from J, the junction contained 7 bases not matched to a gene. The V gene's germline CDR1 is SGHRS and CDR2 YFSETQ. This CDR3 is CASSFSSGGSDEQFF. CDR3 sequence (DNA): TGCGCCAGCAGCTTTTCTAGCGGGGGCTCGGATGAGCAGTTCTTC.

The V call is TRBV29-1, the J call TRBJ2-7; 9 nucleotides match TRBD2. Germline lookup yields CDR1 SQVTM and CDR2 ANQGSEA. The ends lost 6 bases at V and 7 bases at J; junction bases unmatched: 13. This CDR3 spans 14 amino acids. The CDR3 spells CSVAPRLAGKEQYF. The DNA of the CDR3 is TGCAGCGTCGCCCCCCGCCTAGCGGGAAAAGAGCAGTACTTC.

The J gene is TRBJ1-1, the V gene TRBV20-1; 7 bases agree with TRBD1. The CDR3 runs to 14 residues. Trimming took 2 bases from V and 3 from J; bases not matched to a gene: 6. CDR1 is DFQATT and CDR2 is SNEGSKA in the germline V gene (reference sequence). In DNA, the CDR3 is TGCAGTGCTAGAAGACAGGGCGTCGACACTGAAGCTTTCTTT. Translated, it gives CSARRQGVDTEAFF.

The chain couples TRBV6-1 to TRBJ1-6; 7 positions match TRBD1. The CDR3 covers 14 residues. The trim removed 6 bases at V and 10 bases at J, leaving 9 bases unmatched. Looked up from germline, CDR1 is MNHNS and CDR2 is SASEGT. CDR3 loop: CASRRQGGSSPLHF. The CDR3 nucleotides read TGTGCCAGCAGAAGACAGGGTGGAAGCTCACCCCTCCACTTT.

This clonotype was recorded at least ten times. Here the CDR3 reads CSVEGDKERRETQYF. Here the CDR3 DNA reads TGCAGCGTTGAAGGGGACAAGGAACGACGGGAGACCCAGTACTTC. The chain is built from TRBV29-1 and TRBJ2-5; TRBD1 is a possible D gene (6 bases). This CDR3 contains 15 residues. Germline values: CDR1 SQVTM, CDR2 ANQGSEA. Trimming shortened V by 1 base and J by 5 bases, and 17 bases separated the two germline ends.

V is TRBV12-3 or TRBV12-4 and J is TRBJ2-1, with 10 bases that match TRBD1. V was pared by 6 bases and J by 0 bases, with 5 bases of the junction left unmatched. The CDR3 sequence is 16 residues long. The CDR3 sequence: CASRRQGASSYNEQFF. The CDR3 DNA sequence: TGTGCCAGCAGAAGACAGGGGGCTAGCTCCTACAATGAGCAGTTCTTC.

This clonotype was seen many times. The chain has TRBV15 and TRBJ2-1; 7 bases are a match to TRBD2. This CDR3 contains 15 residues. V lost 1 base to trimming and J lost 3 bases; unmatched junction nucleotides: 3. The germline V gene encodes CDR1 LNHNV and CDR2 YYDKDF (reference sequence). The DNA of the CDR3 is TGTGCCACCAGCAGAGTAACTAGCGTCTACAATGAGCAGTTCTTC. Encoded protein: CATSRVTSVYNEQFF.

CDR3 protein: CATSVGQTYYEQYF. The CDR3 DNA sequence: TGTGCCACCAGCGTGGGACAGACGTACTACGAGCAGTACTTC. This chain uses TRBV15 with TRBJ2-7; 7 bases fit TRBD1. Per the germline V gene, CDR1 is LNHNV and CDR2 is YYDKDF (reference sequence). CDR3 length: 14 residues. Trimming removed 5 bases from V and 3 bases from J; junction bases left unmatched: 7.

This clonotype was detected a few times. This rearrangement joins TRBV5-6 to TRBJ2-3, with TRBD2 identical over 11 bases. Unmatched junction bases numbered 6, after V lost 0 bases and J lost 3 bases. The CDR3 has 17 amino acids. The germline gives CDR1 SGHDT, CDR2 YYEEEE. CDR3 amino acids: CASSLGALAGDTDTQYF. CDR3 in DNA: TGTGCCAGCAGCTTGGGGGCACTAGCGGGAGATACAGATACGCAGTATTTT.